The clone carrying this TCR beta chain was counted once. This table comes from immunoSEQ multiplex PCR, and its TCRdb copy is limited to in-frame clones, with some not included. The profile shows 100,000 or so clones, 92% of them singletons. These data are taken from a study of blood T cell repertoires in COVID-19. Across the whole study: Samples of COVID-19 (acute and convalescent) were obtained from the United States, Italy and Spain. In each case, the material was cDNA or gDNA derived from T cells, B-cell-depleted T cells, or PBMCs.

V was pared by 5 bases and J by 4 bases, with 18 bases between. The CDR3 extends over 15 amino acids. Per the germline V gene, CDR1 is LNHDA and CDR2 is SQIVND (reference sequence). The TCR originated in a man aged 45-65 years with active COVID-19. The gene calls are TRBV19 and TRBJ2-7, with D perhaps matching TRBD1 (5 bases). The sequenced sample consisted of peripheral blood. CDR3 amino acids: CASSEVFDSVYEQYF. CDR3 DNA: TGTGCCAGTAGTGAGGTTTTCGACAGTGTATACGAGCAGTACTTC.